The 28 T cell receptor beta chains below all came from one sample that was sequenced in a study of blood T cell repertoires in COVID-19 (dated by TCRdb to 2019 to 2021). Libraries were prepared through the immunoSEQ multiplex PCR assay. TCRdb obtained this table from immuneACCESS and retained in-frame rearrangements with V and J assigned. These tables miss some clones; where compared with another copy, unresolved V genes account for less than half of the shortfall, and the remainder is unexplained. This sample has some 74,000 clones in its table, and around 85% of those were observed once. In total, the top ten clones hold around 9.4% of the sample. The sequenced sample consisted of peripheral blood. The receptors were gathered from a woman aged 45-59 years with acute or convalescent COVID-19.

CDR3 nucleotides: TGCAGTGCTGGAGGTATGGATACGCAGTATTTT. Amino acid sequence: CSAGGMDTQYF. The V call is TRBV20-1, the J call TRBJ2-3; D might be TRBD2 (5 bases). V lost 5 bases and J lost 6, with 9 bases in between. This CDR3 contains 11 residues. Germline values: CDR1 DFQATT, CDR2 SNEGSKA (reference sequence).

This sequence joins TRBV6-5 and TRBJ1-3, with D hard to call. Germline V gives CDR1 MNHEY, CDR2 SVGAGI. The V end was cut by 2 bases, the J end by 0 bases, with 8 bases between. The CDR3 sequence is 15 residues long. The chain's CDR3 is CASSYTESSGNTIYF. As DNA, the CDR3 is TGTGCCAGCAGTTACACGGAGAGCTCTGGAAACACCATATATTTT.

The rearrangement joins TRBV3-1 (or the pseudogene TRBV3-2) to TRBJ1-2, with D tentatively TRBD1 (5 bases). The CDR3 extends over 12 amino acids. The V gene lost 1 base and the J gene lost 6 bases, with 6 bases spanning the gap. Per germline, CDR1 LGHDT and CDR2 YNNKEL (reference sequence). The CDR3 bases are TGTGCCAGCAGCCAAGCCAGGGATGGCTACACCTTC. This translates into CASSQARDGYTF.

This clone was recorded once. The chain has TRBV4-3 and TRBJ2-1; 10 nucleotides match TRBD1. Germline CDR1 and CDR2: LGHNA and YSLEER. CDR3 length: 16 amino acids. After removal of 4 bases from V and 2 bases from J, the junction contained 5 bases not matched to a gene. The DNA for the CDR3 is TGCGCCAGCAGCCCCACGGACAGGGGGACCTACAATGAGCAGTTCTTC. Protein sequence: CASSPTDRGTYNEQFF.

The rearrangement links TRBV29-1 to TRBJ2-7; TRBD2 matches at 9 bases. V shed 3 bases and J 0 bases; nucleotides not matched to a gene: 3. Germline values: CDR1 SQVTM, CDR2 ANQGSEA. CDR3 length: 14 residues. DNA for the CDR3: TGCAGCGTTGAGGGCGGGAGGGCCTCCTACGAGCAGTACTTC. Amino acid sequence: CSVEGGRASYEQYF.

CDR3 residues: CASSTTRDSPLHF. Here the CDR3 DNA reads TGTGCCAGCAGCACAACCAGGGATTCACCCCTCCACTTT. V gene TRBV11-3 combines with J gene TRBJ1-6; D perhaps matches TRBD1 (5 bases). The germline V gene encodes CDR1 SGHNT and CDR2 YENEEA. V gave up 5 bases and J gave up 8 bases, with 10 bases separating them. The CDR3 runs 13 residues. Complete variable domain (other parts from reference TRBV11-3 and TRBJ1-6): EAGVVQSPRYKIIEKKQPVAFWCNPISGHNTLYWYLQNLGQGPELLIRYENEEAVDDSQLPKDRFSAERLKGVDSTLKIQPAELGDSAVYLCASSTTRDSPLHFGNGTRLTVT.

The gene calls are TRBV2 and TRBJ2-2, with 10 bases identical to TRBD1. The CDR3 extends over 14 amino acids. V was clipped by 7 bases and J by 5 bases; unmatched bases: 4. Germline V CDR1 and CDR2: SNHLY, FYNNEI. CDR3 DNA sequence: TGTGCCAGCACTCGGGACAGGGGTACCGGGGAGCTGTTTTTT. It specifies CASTRDRGTGELFF.

This clone has a handful of counts. The chain combines TRBV9 with TRBJ2-1, with TRBD2 as a possible D gene (7 bases). Germline V gives CDR1 SGDLS, CDR2 YYNGEE. Trimming left V 4 bases short and J 9 bases short, with 23 bases between. This CDR3 spans 16 amino acids. CDR3 residues: CASSPDGRGGVGEQFF. The CDR3 region has the DNA TGTGCCAGCAGCCCCGATGGAAGGGGGGGAGTGGGTGAGCAGTTCTTC.

This chain joins TRBV3-1 (or the pseudogene TRBV3-2) and TRBJ1-1, with no clear D. The germline V gene encodes CDR1 LGHDT and CDR2 YNNKEL (reference sequence). The CDR3 totals 13 residues. Trimming stripped 1 base from V and 2 bases from J, with 5 bases between. CDR3 sequence (DNA): TGTGCCAGCAGCCAAGGTATAAACACTGAAGCTTTCTTT. It specifies CASSQGINTEAFF.

This clone showed up just a few times. Just one base apart from a much larger clone, this may be a read error. Other DNA sequences in this sample translate to the same CDR3. The J gene is TRBJ2-3, the V gene TRBV7-2; no reliable D call. Germline V gives CDR1 SGHTA, CDR2 FQGNSA. The CDR3 runs 13 residues. V was pared by 1 base and J by 5 bases, with 7 bases between. CDR3 coding DNA: TGTGCCAGCAGCTTAGAATCGCGAGATACGCAGTATTTT. This encodes CASSLESRDTQYF.

The genes are TRBV6-6 and TRBJ2-2; D is unresolved. Per the germline V gene, CDR1 is MNHNY and CDR2 is SVGAGI (reference sequence). Trimming removed 0 bases from V and 0 bases from J, with 5 bases in between. The CDR3 length is 15 residues. The CDR3 region has the DNA TGTGCCAGCAGTTACTCGTCCACGAACACCGGGGAGCTGTTTTTT. The encoded protein is CASSYSSTNTGELFF.

V and J are TRBV11-2 and TRBJ2-3; D is uncertain. Germline V gene data show CDR1 as SGHAT and CDR2 as FQNNGV. V lost 5 bases to trimming and J lost 7 bases, with 7 bases between them. The CDR3 contains 11 residues. The CDR3 DNA is TGTGCCAGCAGCCCGGTTTATACGCAGTATTTT. Its translation is CASSPVYTQYF.

The chain carries TRBV11-2 and TRBJ2-5; no definite D call. Trimming removed 0 bases at V and 5 bases at J, with 7 bases between. The CDR3 consists of 13 residues. The V gene's germline CDR1 is SGHAT and CDR2 FQNNGV. CDR3 loop: CASSLELVETQYF. In nucleotides, the CDR3 is TGTGCCAGCAGCTTAGAGCTAGTGGAGACCCAGTACTTC.

The V and J genes are TRBV18 and TRBJ2-5, with D tentatively TRBD1 (6 bases). V was shortened by 4 bases and J by 3 bases, with 15 bases between the two germline ends. The V gene's germline CDR1 is KGHSH and CDR2 LQKENI. CDR3 length: 15 residues. This CDR3 is CASSHRTETKETQYF. The CDR3, as DNA: TGTGCCAGCTCACACCGGACAGAGACGAAAGAGACCCAGTACTTC.

V gene TRBV27 combines with J gene TRBJ2-1; 8 bases line up with TRBD2. Trimming cost V 7 bases and J 2 bases; bases outside gene matches: 7. The V gene's germline CDR1 is MNHEY and CDR2 SMNVEV (reference sequence). CDR3 length equals 15 residues. CDR3 region: CASTPGGGAYNEQFF. CDR3 nucleotide sequence: TGTGCCAGCACCCCGGGGGGGGGCGCCTACAATGAGCAGTTCTTC.

The CDR3 DNA follows: TGTGCCACCAGGGGACAGGGGGACACCGGGGAGCTGTTTTTT. Amino acid sequence: CATRGQGDTGELFF. The rearrangement links TRBV24-1 to TRBJ2-2, with 11 bases lining up with TRBD1. Per the germline V gene, CDR1 is KGHDR and CDR2 is SFDVKD. V shed 7 bases and J 3 bases; nucleotides not matched to a gene: 0. The CDR3 consists of 14 residues.

The chain carries TRBV15 and TRBJ1-2; 7 nucleotides line up with TRBD1. In germline, CDR1 is LNHNV, CDR2 YYDKDF (reference sequence). This CDR3 comprises 15 residues. V dropped 6 bases and J dropped 5; count of bases not matched to a gene: 12. The chain's CDR3 is CATSWAGGSYYGYTF. CDR3 nucleotides: TGTGCCACCAGTTGGGCAGGGGGTTCCTATTATGGCTACACCTTC.

V is TRBV7-2 and J is TRBJ1-6; D uncertain. Germline V gives CDR1 SGHTA, CDR2 FQGNSA. V lost 1 base, J lost 5 bases, and 9 bases lay in between. The CDR3 is 15 residues long. The CDR3 loop reads CASSLVGNDNSPLHF. CDR3 nucleotides: TGTGCCAGCAGCTTAGTTGGCAACGATAATTCACCCCTCCACTTT.

V usage is TRBV15 and J usage is TRBJ1-4; tentative D call: TRBD1 (5 bases). Germline CDR1 LNHNV, CDR2 YYDKDF (reference sequence). Trimming left V 0 bases short and J 8 bases short, with 13 bases between. The CDR3 consists of 15 residues. CDR3 sequence: CATSRDPAGYEKLFF. The DNA for the CDR3 is TGTGCCACCAGCAGAGATCCAGCAGGGTACGAAAAACTGTTTTTT. Based on the CDR3 plus reference TRBV15 and TRBJ1-4, the full variable domain is DAMVIQNPRYQVTQFGKPVTLSCSQTLNHNVMYWYQQKSSQAPKLLFHYYDKDFNNEADTPDNFQSRRPNTSFCFLDIRSPGLGDTAMYLCATSRDPAGYEKLFFGSGTQLSVL.

The rearrangement joins TRBV2 to TRBJ2-2, with D uncertain. CDR1 and CDR2 (germline): SNHLY, FYNNEI. V was cut by 5 bases and J by 7 bases, with 17 bases left in between. This CDR3 comprises 15 residues. The CDR3 nucleotides are TGTGCCAGCAGTCCCTTTCCGGGTCTCGGCGGGGAGCTGTTTTTT. This translates into CASSPFPGLGGELFF.

The chain links TRBV13 to TRBJ2-7, with a tentative D call TRBD2 (5 bases). The CDR3 totals 15 residues. V was trimmed by 5 bases and J by 3 bases, leaving 17 bases between them. CDR1 and CDR2 (germline): PRHDT, FYEKMQ (reference sequence). The CDR3 loop reads CASSPPRGLGYEQYF. In DNA form, the CDR3 reads TGTGCCAGCAGCCCCCCCCGGGGTTTAGGCTACGAGCAGTACTTC.

This chain joins TRBV5-1 and TRBJ2-1; D unclear. CDR1 is SGHRS, CDR2 YFSETQ, per germline. Trimming left V 3 bases short and J 3 bases short, with 10 bases between. The CDR3 is made up of 14 amino acids. The CDR3 DNA reads TGCGCCAGCAGCTCGGATAGCCTCTACAATGAGCAGTTCTTC. This sequence encodes CASSSDSLYNEQFF.

This clone was observed a single time. CDR3 in DNA: TGTGCCAGCAGAACCTATGGCGGGAGGCCCGGGGAGCTGTTTTTT. Its protein is CASRTYGGRPGELFF. The V gene is TRBV7-2, the J gene TRBJ2-2; 8 bases align to TRBD2. CDR3 length equals 15 residues. Losses at the gene ends were 6 bases for V and 6 bases for J; bases not matched to a gene: 9. Germline V gene data show CDR1 as SGHTA and CDR2 as FQGNSA.

The rearrangement uses TRBV9 and TRBJ1-6, with 7 bases that match TRBD1. The germline gives CDR1 SGDLS, CDR2 YYNGEE. There are 14 residues in the CDR3. V trimming: 4 bases; J trimming: 6 bases; junction bases outside the gene matches: 4. The CDR3 sequence is CASSLRDSNSPLHF. The CDR3, as DNA: TGTGCCAGCAGCCTCCGGGACAGTAATTCACCCCTCCACTTT.

The V gene is TRBV27, the J gene TRBJ1-2, with 11 bases fitting TRBD1. The trim removed 4 bases at V and 4 bases at J, leaving 5 bases unmatched. The germline gives CDR1 MNHEY, CDR2 SMNVEV (reference sequence). The CDR3 has 15 residues. The CDR3 sequence is CASSWTGGRGYGYTF. CDR3 bases: TGTGCCAGCAGTTGGACAGGGGGCAGAGGCTATGGCTACACCTTC.

V usage is TRBV28 and J usage is TRBJ1-2; no clear D. The germline gives CDR1 MDHEN, CDR2 SYDVKM. Between the trimmed V and J ends, which lost 2 bases and 4 bases, there was a span of 14 bases. This CDR3 region has 15 residues. CDR3 residues: CASSLGLTLAYGYTF. The CDR3 DNA reads TGTGCCAGCAGTTTAGGGCTGACCCTAGCCTATGGCTACACCTTC.

About this clone: The DNA is left out, because the CDR3 cannot be placed on it with certainty; the CDR3 is given as TCRdb lists it. This chain links TRBV19 with TRBJ2-5; the table calls TRBD2, which could not be checked here. CDR1 and CDR2 from the germline V gene are LNHDA and SQIVND (reference sequence). Inclusive of both ends, the CDR3 amounts to 13 amino acids. The CDR3 loop is CASTSGGKETQYF.

The J gene is TRBJ2-3, the V gene TRBV20-1, with 13 bases lining up with TRBD2. The CDR3 runs 16 residues. Germline-derived CDR1 and CDR2 are DFQATT and SNEGSKA (reference sequence). After removal of 3 bases from V and 7 bases from J, the junction contained 10 bases not matched to a gene. CDR3 sequence reads: CSASTPGLAGSYTQYF. The CDR3 DNA reads as TGCAGTGCTAGTACTCCGGGACTAGCGGGGTCGTATACGCAGTATTTT.